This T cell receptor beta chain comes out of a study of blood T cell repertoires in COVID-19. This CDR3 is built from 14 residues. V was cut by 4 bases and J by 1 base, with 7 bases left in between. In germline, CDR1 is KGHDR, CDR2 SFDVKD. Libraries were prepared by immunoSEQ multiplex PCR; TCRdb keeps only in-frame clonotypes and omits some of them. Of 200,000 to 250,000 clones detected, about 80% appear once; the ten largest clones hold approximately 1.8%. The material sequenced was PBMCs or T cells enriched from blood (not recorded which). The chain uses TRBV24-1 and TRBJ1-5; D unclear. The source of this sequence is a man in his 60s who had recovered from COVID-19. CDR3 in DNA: TGTGCCACCAGTGACGGGTGGAGCAATCAGCCCCAGCATTTT. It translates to CATSDGWSNQPQHF.